Presented here are 3 T cell receptor beta chains from one specimen sequenced in a study of blood T cell repertoires in COVID-19. Sequencing was performed with immunoSEQ multiplex PCR; in TCRdb, only in-frame clones are kept and a portion is missing. This table has over 250,000 clones, approximately 86% appearing once. Sequencing was done on a sample of peripheral blood. The receptor source for this set is an older woman with COVID-19, enrolled during active disease.

This chain uses TRBV27 with TRBJ2-7, with no clear D. V was shortened by 5 bases and J by 4 bases, with 18 bases between the two germline ends. Looked up from germline, CDR1 is MNHEY and CDR2 is SMNVEV (reference sequence). This CDR3 spans 15 amino acids. The CDR3 reads CASSRRPAGLYEQYF. As DNA, the CDR3 is TGTGCCAGCAGTAGGAGACCCGCCGGCCTTTACGAGCAGTACTTC.

The chain carries TRBV11-3 and TRBJ1-1; TRBD1 matches 11 bases. V trimming: 5 bases; J trimming: 2 bases; junction bases outside the gene matches: 4. Germline values: CDR1 SGHNT, CDR2 YENEEA. The CDR3 totals 15 residues. The chain's CDR3 is CASSPGQGGNTEAFF. Written as DNA, the CDR3 is TGTGCCAGCAGCCCGGGACAGGGGGGAAACACTGAAGCTTTCTTT.

This clone was counted once. The chain is built from TRBV28 and TRBJ1-2, with D possibly TRBD1 on 5 matching bases. CDR1 and CDR2 (germline): MDHEN, SYDVKM. V was cut by 4 bases and J by 1 base, with 10 bases left in between. This CDR3 is built from 14 residues. CDR3 DNA sequence: TGTGCCAGCAGTTCGGACACCCGTAACTATGGCTACACCTTC. Residues: CASSSDTRNYGYTF.